The 9 T cell receptor beta chains in this list originate from one sample, sequenced in a study of shared clonotypes between healthy human individuals. The method was immunoSEQ multiplex PCR; TCRdb's version includes in-frame clones alone and lacks a portion of them. This table holds roughly 300,000 clones, around 67% found once. The sequenced sample was memory CD4+ T cells sorted from blood. Stated subset: CD45RA-negative fraction. Receptors were obtained from a man aged 25-45 years in good health.

The rearrangement uses TRBV5-1 and TRBJ2-5, with a possible D match to TRBD2 (5 bases). With the DNA end fitting TRBJ2-7 better, the J assignment may be wrong. Germline CDR1 and CDR2: SGHRS and YFSETQ. The CDR3 extends over 13 amino acids. CDR3 residues: CASSFQADYEQYF. The CDR3 nucleotides are TGCGCCAGCAGCTTCCAAGCGGACTACGAGCAGTACTTC.

V is TRBV6-6 and J is TRBJ1-3; D is possibly TRBD1 (5 bases). V lost 8 bases and J 0 bases, leaving 8 bases between the germline ends. The germline gives CDR1 MNHNY, CDR2 SVGAGI (reference sequence). The CDR3 has 13 residues. The DNA of the CDR3 is TGTGCCAGCGGAGGGACCTCTGGAAACACCATATATTTT. This sequence encodes CASGGTSGNTIYF.

The V gene is TRBV6-6, the J gene TRBJ2-2; D is possibly TRBD2 (7 bases). V was shortened by 6 bases and J by 4 bases, with 15 bases between the two germline ends. CDR1 MNHNY and CDR2 SVGAGI come from the germline V gene (reference sequence). The CDR3 consists of 15 residues. The CDR3 bases are TGTGCCAGCAGGGGGGGGGCGCGGGCCACCGGGGAGCTGTTTTTT. Protein product: CASRGGARATGELFF.

The J gene is TRBJ2-7, the V gene TRBV28; 13 bases match TRBD2. The germline V gene has CDR1 MDHEN and CDR2 SYDVKM. Trimming cost V 7 bases and J 13 bases; bases outside gene matches: 4. The CDR3 totals 11 residues. The CDR3, as DNA: TGTGCCAGCACCACTAGCGGGAGGGCCTACTTC. This encodes CASTTSGRAYF.

The CDR3 reads CATSRGGGSENIQYF. Here the CDR3 DNA reads TGTGCCACCAGCAGAGGAGGTGGTAGCGAAAACATTCAGTACTTC. The J gene is TRBJ2-4, the V gene TRBV15, with TRBD2 as a possible D gene (5 bases). Germline CDR1 is LNHNV and CDR2 is YYDKDF (reference sequence). V dropped 1 base and J dropped 5 bases, with 12 bases sitting between them. CDR3 length: 15 amino acids.

This clone came up once. The rearrangement joins TRBV7-2 to TRBJ1-5; D remains unclear. The CDR3 loop spans 16 amino acids. Per the germline V gene, CDR1 is SGHTA and CDR2 is FQGNSA. Trimming shortened V by 5 bases and J by 4 bases, and 18 bases separated the two germline ends. CDR3 nucleotides: TGTGCCAGCAGCGAGACACAATCGGGTATTAATCAGCCCCAGCATTTT. Translation: CASSETQSGINQPQHF.

V usage is TRBV13 and J usage is TRBJ1-1; 9 bases agree with TRBD1. This CDR3 spans 19 amino acids. The germline CDR1 and CDR2 sequences are PRHDT and FYEKMQ (reference sequence). Unmatched junction bases numbered 19, after V lost 5 bases and J lost 3 bases. DNA of the CDR3: TGTGCCAGCAGCGCAAACTTCGGGACAGGGACGAGTTGGGACACTGAAGCTTTCTTT. Translated, it gives CASSANFGTGTSWDTEAFF.

V and J are TRBV7-3 and TRBJ1-5; tentatively, D is TRBD1 (5 bases). V lost 2 bases and J lost 14, with 16 bases in between. CDR1 and CDR2 from the germline V gene are SGHTA and FQGTGA. The CDR3 length is 13 residues. In DNA form, the CDR3 reads TGTGCCAGCAGCTTAGACCGACAGACCGAAAAGCATTTT. Encoded protein: CASSLDRQTEKHF.

As to this clone: Other DNA sequences in this specimen translate into the identical CDR3. The rearrangement links TRBV18 to TRBJ2-5, with TRBD1 identical over 10 bases. The J segment lost 8 bases and the V segment lost 3 bases, leaving 6 bases of the junction unmatched. The CDR3 runs 14 residues. CDR1 and CDR2 (germline): KGHSH, LQKENI. CDR3 loop: CASSPPDRGLTQYF. CDR3 nucleotides: TGTGCCAGCTCACCGCCCGACAGGGGGCTTACCCAGTACTTC.